The rows below give T cell receptor beta chains drawn from one sample of a study of identical twins. TCRdb itself ran the 5' RACE reads through MiXCR, one entry per CDR3 protein. The sample has 700,000 or so distinct CDR3 sequences; under 9% are singletons. The data were also submitted as part of a second study, on yellow fever vaccine responses in identical twins.

The specimen sequenced was PBMCs. These receptors all stem from a woman aged 18-29 years in good health. The CDR3 runs from the conserved cysteine through the conserved F or W. Each record gives: D gene, J gene, clone size, V gene, CDR3 protein. A D gene is named only where the DNA matches it firmly. Only part of the rows carry a size: once, few, many, or a class if the clone is expanded.

D gene: -; J gene: TRBJ1-1; clone size: -; V gene: TRBV7-9; CDR3 protein: CASSLGGGRKDTEAFF
D gene: -; J gene: TRBJ1-6; clone size: few; V gene: TRBV7-3; CDR3 protein: CASSYENSPLHF
D gene: -; J gene: TRBJ2-1; clone size: few; V gene: TRBV11-2; CDR3 protein: CASQLGRGNDEQFF
D gene: -; J gene: TRBJ1-5; clone size: many; V gene: TRBV7-9; CDR3 protein: CASSQGTNQPQHF
D gene: TRBD2; J gene: TRBJ2-2; clone size: -; V gene: TRBV4-3; CDR3 protein: CASSQGLAHTGELFF
D gene: -; J gene: TRBJ2-2; clone size: few; V gene: TRBV5-1; CDR3 protein: CASSLNSGQNTGELFF
D gene: -; J gene: TRBJ2-5; clone size: many; V gene: TRBV15; CDR3 protein: CATSRKQGLGETQYF
D gene: TRBD1; J gene: TRBJ1-4; clone size: many; V gene: TRBV7-8; CDR3 protein: CASSLGTGNEKLFF
D gene: -; J gene: TRBJ2-1; clone size: -; V gene: TRBV6-4; CDR3 protein: CASSLGSTPLNEQFF
D gene: -; J gene: TRBJ1-2; clone size: few; V gene: TRBV28; CDR3 protein: CASSQDIPYGYTF
D gene: -; J gene: TRBJ2-2; clone size: many; V gene: TRBV6-1; CDR3 protein: CASSGWDPNTGELFF
D gene: -; J gene: TRBJ2-1; clone size: few; V gene: TRBV6-2/TRBV6-3; CDR3 protein: CASSYGSGPRSFF
D gene: -; J gene: TRBJ2-7; clone size: many; V gene: TRBV12-3/TRBV12-4; CDR3 protein: CASSYQGEQYF
D gene: -; J gene: TRBJ1-2; clone size: -; V gene: TRBV28; CDR3 protein: CASSTSARSPSNYGYTF
D gene: TRBD1; J gene: TRBJ2-2; clone size: -; V gene: TRBV5-1; CDR3 protein: CASSSPTGATGELFF
D gene: TRBD2; J gene: TRBJ2-7; clone size: few; V gene: TRBV7-9; CDR3 protein: CASSPAGDLVEQYF
D gene: -; J gene: TRBJ1-2; clone size: few; V gene: TRBV3-1; CDR3 protein: CASSHTDVDGYTF
D gene: TRBD1; J gene: TRBJ2-1; clone size: few; V gene: TRBV30; CDR3 protein: CAWRGTGYNEQFF
D gene: TRBD1; J gene: TRBJ2-5; clone size: few; V gene: TRBV20-1; CDR3 protein: CSAGSGQGALSRETQYF
D gene: -; J gene: TRBJ2-5; clone size: few; V gene: TRBV24-1; CDR3 protein: CATSRGSNQETQYF
D gene: TRBD2; J gene: TRBJ2-3; clone size: few; V gene: TRBV11-2; CDR3 protein: CASSLEVAGVATDTQYF
D gene: -; J gene: TRBJ2-7; clone size: -; V gene: TRBV4-3; CDR3 protein: CASSQDKATEQYF
D gene: TRBD2; J gene: TRBJ2-3; clone size: -; V gene: TRBV7-9; CDR3 protein: CASSLLSSGESTDTQYF
D gene: TRBD1; J gene: TRBJ1-1; clone size: -; V gene: TRBV10-3; CDR3 protein: CAISQGDTEAFF
D gene: -; J gene: TRBJ2-1; clone size: -; V gene: TRBV28; CDR3 protein: CASSSTGTAPYNEQFF
D gene: -; J gene: TRBJ1-1; clone size: few; V gene: TRBV29-1; CDR3 protein: CSGHRLGNTEAFF
D gene: -; J gene: TRBJ2-7; clone size: few; V gene: TRBV5-6; CDR3 protein: CASSLLLGGGVSPYEQYF
D gene: -; J gene: TRBJ1-2; clone size: -; V gene: TRBV28; CDR3 protein: CASSLGTWRGYTF
D gene: -; J gene: TRBJ2-2; clone size: few; V gene: TRBV11-2; CDR3 protein: CASSLGWSTGELFF
D gene: TRBD2; J gene: TRBJ2-5; clone size: -; V gene: TRBV12-3/TRBV12-4; CDR3 protein: CASSSGLAGFETQYF
D gene: TRBD2; J gene: TRBJ2-5; clone size: -; V gene: TRBV7-2; CDR3 protein: CASSPTQPSGWRAQYF
D gene: -; J gene: TRBJ2-4; clone size: few; V gene: TRBV6-6; CDR3 protein: CASRLTIQTQNIQYF
D gene: -; J gene: TRBJ1-1; clone size: -; V gene: TRBV25-1; CDR3 protein: CASSDATWGGNTEAFF
D gene: TRBD1; J gene: TRBJ2-7; clone size: many; V gene: TRBV5-1; CDR3 protein: CASSSGQGTTLGEQYF
D gene: -; J gene: TRBJ2-1; clone size: few; V gene: TRBV12-3/TRBV12-4; CDR3 protein: CASSLQVGTSSYNEQFF
D gene: TRBD1; J gene: TRBJ2-1; clone size: few; V gene: TRBV5-1; CDR3 protein: CASSSSTGGPWNEQFF
D gene: TRBD2; J gene: TRBJ2-1; clone size: -; V gene: TRBV25-1; CDR3 protein: CASSGGTINEQFF
D gene: -; J gene: TRBJ2-3; clone size: -; V gene: TRBV2; CDR3 protein: CASSEGGGSSTDTQYF
D gene: TRBD2; J gene: TRBJ2-1; clone size: -; V gene: TRBV7-6; CDR3 protein: CASSTRLANSYNEQFF
D gene: TRBD2; J gene: TRBJ2-5; clone size: many; V gene: TRBV11-2; CDR3 protein: CASSLSGLAGGGQETQYF
D gene: -; J gene: TRBJ2-2; clone size: -; V gene: TRBV6-1; CDR3 protein: CASSNRAGNTGELFF
D gene: -; J gene: TRBJ2-5; clone size: -; V gene: TRBV7-9; CDR3 protein: CASSPFQAQETQYF
D gene: -; J gene: TRBJ2-7; clone size: -; V gene: TRBV7-9; CDR3 protein: CASTVGGGDYEQYF
D gene: -; J gene: TRBJ1-4; clone size: few; V gene: TRBV6-1; CDR3 protein: CASSEAFRRALFF
D gene: -; J gene: TRBJ2-7; clone size: -; V gene: TRBV20-1; CDR3 protein: CSAHSGTFSYEQYF
D gene: -; J gene: TRBJ1-3; clone size: few; V gene: TRBV11-2; CDR3 protein: CASSLGGQSSGNTIYF
D gene: -; J gene: TRBJ2-5; clone size: -; V gene: TRBV30; CDR3 protein: CAWSVGSVETQYF
D gene: -; J gene: TRBJ2-7; clone size: -; V gene: TRBV29-1; CDR3 protein: CSDPGTGIFFYEQYF
D gene: TRBD1; J gene: TRBJ2-4; clone size: -; V gene: TRBV25-1; CDR3 protein: CASSDTGETKNIQYF
D gene: TRBD1; J gene: TRBJ2-1; clone size: few; V gene: TRBV6-1; CDR3 protein: CASSRTGVRGEQFF
D gene: -; J gene: TRBJ1-1; clone size: many; V gene: TRBV12-3/TRBV12-4; CDR3 protein: CASKLNGLNTEAFF
D gene: -; J gene: TRBJ2-5; clone size: -; V gene: TRBV5-6; CDR3 protein: CASSLGRVYETQYF
D gene: TRBD2; J gene: TRBJ2-7; clone size: -; V gene: TRBV29-1; CDR3 protein: CSESPGLAGPLYEQYF
D gene: -; J gene: TRBJ2-7; clone size: -; V gene: TRBV2; CDR3 protein: CASRMARSLEQYF
D gene: TRBD2; J gene: TRBJ2-7; clone size: -; V gene: TRBV4-2; CDR3 protein: CASSQVSSGGLDEQYF
D gene: TRBD2; J gene: TRBJ2-1; clone size: few; V gene: TRBV3-1; CDR3 protein: CASSQAASGGARDEQFF
D gene: TRBD1; J gene: TRBJ1-4; clone size: many; V gene: TRBV12-3/TRBV12-4; CDR3 protein: CASSLGDSGEKLFF
D gene: TRBD2; J gene: TRBJ2-1; clone size: many; V gene: TRBV29-1; CDR3 protein: CSVSRTSDYNEQFF